The rows below give T cell receptor beta chains drawn from one sample of a study of graft-versus-host responses after intestinal transplantation. No antigens are known for them. Data came from immunoSEQ multiplex PCR; TCRdb stores just in-frame clones and leaves some out. The table includes 130,000 to 150,000 clones, 80% to 95% detected once. Sequencing used unstimulated CD4+ T cells sorted from spleen or lymph node cells, obtained before intestinal transplant. These receptors all come from a human donor who received an intestinal transplant. Both conserved end residues are part of each CDR3. Each record gives: J gene, V gene, clone size, D gene, CDR3 DNA, CDR3 protein. The D gene is left open where the match is weak. Size is stated for part of the rows, as once, few or many counts, or as a class when the clone is expanded.

J: TRBJ2-7; V: TRBV9; size: .; D: TRBD1; DNA: TGTGCCAGCAGCGTCGGACAGGACCTGACCTACGAGCAGTACTTC; CDR3: CASSVGQDLTYEQYF
J: TRBJ2-5; V: TRBV4-2; size: .; D: .; DNA: TGTGCCAGCAGCCAAGATCCAATGGCCTCAGAGACCCAGTACTTC; CDR3: CASSQDPMASETQYF
J: TRBJ1-3; V: TRBV5-1; size: .; D: TRBD1; DNA: TGCGCCAGCAGCTTGCGGGACAGCGCTCGCTCTGGAAACACCATATATTTT; CDR3: CASSLRDSARSGNTIYF
J: TRBJ2-3; V: TRBV10-3; size: .; D: .; DNA: TGTGCCACCGGAGAGCAGGGCACAGATACGCAGTATTTT; CDR3: CATGEQGTDTQYF
J: TRBJ2-5; V: TRBV28; size: .; D: TRBD2; DNA: TGTGCCAGCAGTCCGATCCTCCGACTAGCGGGAGAAGAGACCCAGTACTTC; CDR3: CASSPILRLAGEETQYF
J: TRBJ2-5; V: TRBV18; size: once; D: .; DNA: TGTGCCAGCTCACCACGCCAGTACCAAGAGACCCAGTACTTC; CDR3: CASSPRQYQETQYF
J: TRBJ1-6; V: TRBV2; size: .; D: TRBD1; DNA: TGTGCCAGCAGCCAAGACAGGGTAGATTATAATTCACCCCTCCACTTT; CDR3: CASSQDRVDYNSPLHF
J: TRBJ1-5; V: TRBV19; size: .; D: TRBD1; DNA: TGTGCCAGTAGTGTCCTAATGGGCCGGGACAGGGGTCAGCCCCAGCATTTT; CDR3: CASSVLMGRDRGQPQHF
J: TRBJ1-5; V: TRBV19; size: .; D: TRBD1; DNA: TGTGCCAGTAGTATTACAGGGGATAGCAATCAGCCCCAGCATTTT; CDR3: CASSITGDSNQPQHF
J: TRBJ2-3; V: TRBV9; size: .; D: .; DNA: TGTGCCAGCAGCCTTGGGACTCCTCAACCTCCAGATACGCAGTATTTT; CDR3: CASSLGTPQPPDTQYF
J: TRBJ1-5; V: TRBV28; size: .; D: TRBD1; DNA: TGTGCCAGCAGTTTCGACAGGGGAGGGAATCAGCCCCAGCATTTT; CDR3: CASSFDRGGNQPQHF
J: TRBJ2-7; V: TRBV5-1; size: once; D: .; DNA: TGCGCCAGCAGCTTGCTTCTAGGGGAACCCAACTACGAGCAGTACTTC; CDR3: CASSLLLGEPNYEQYF
J: TRBJ1-1; V: TRBV5-1; size: .; D: TRBD1; DNA: TGCGCCAGCAGACCGGGGTGGCAGGGGGCCGGGATTAACACTGAAGCTTTCTTT; CDR3: CASRPGWQGAGINTEAFF
J: TRBJ2-1; V: TRBV6-1; size: .; D: TRBD2; DNA: TGTGCCAGTTCCGGGACTAGCGACAATGAGCAGTTCTTC; CDR3: CASSGTSDNEQFF
J: TRBJ2-1; V: TRBV19; size: .; D: .; DNA: TGTGCCACCGGGACTCTCAGGAATGAGCAGTTCTTC; CDR3: CATGTLRNEQFF
J: TRBJ2-7; V: TRBV19; size: .; D: TRBD2; DNA: TGTGCCAGTAGTATAGGACTAGCGGGGAGCTACGAGCAGTACTTC; CDR3: CASSIGLAGSYEQYF
J: TRBJ2-2; V: TRBV7-2; size: .; D: TRBD1; DNA: TGTGCCAGCAGCCTAAGACAGGGGGTGGCCGGGGAGCTGTTTTTT; CDR3: CASSLRQGVAGELFF
J: TRBJ1-2; V: TRBV28; size: .; D: .; DNA: TGTGCCAGCAGTCCTGTGTATGGCTACACCTTC; CDR3: CASSPVYGYTF
J: TRBJ1-5; V: TRBV5-1; size: .; D: TRBD1; DNA: TGCGCCAGCAGCTCAGGGACAGGTAATCAGCCCCAGCATTTT; CDR3: CASSSGTGNQPQHF
J: TRBJ2-3; V: TRBV6-1; size: few; D: TRBD2; DNA: TGTGCCAGCAGTGCTCCGACTAGCGGGCTATTCTCTAGCACAGATACGCAGTATTTT; CDR3: CASSAPTSGLFSSTDTQYF
J: TRBJ1-5; V: TRBV27; size: .; D: TRBD1; DNA: TGTGCCAGCAGTCTGCGACAGGGGGCTATGCATTTT; CDR3: CASSLRQGAMHF
J: TRBJ1-2; V: TRBV9; size: .; D: .; DNA: TGTGCCAGCAGCGTAGGTCAACAGGGTAATGGCTACACCTTC; CDR3: CASSVGQQGNGYTF
J: TRBJ1-6; V: TRBV30; size: .; D: .; DNA: TGTGCCTGGAGTGTACCGCCCGGGGTTCCTAATTCACCCCTCCACTTT; CDR3: CAWSVPPGVPNSPLHF
J: TRBJ1-1; V: TRBV5-1; size: .; D: .; DNA: TGTGCCAGCAGCGCTCCGGGAGGCTGGACTGAAGCTTTCTTT; CDR3: CASSAPGGWTEAFF
J: TRBJ2-1; V: TRBV19; size: .; D: .; DNA: TGTGCCAGTAGTACCGGCCGGACGCAGTTCTTC; CDR3: CASSTGRTQFF
J: TRBJ2-7; V: TRBV2; size: .; D: TRBD1; DNA: TGTGCCAGCAGTTCCCCGGGACAGGGGGTGTACGAGCAGTACTTC; CDR3: CASSSPGQGVYEQYF
J: TRBJ2-7; V: TRBV28; size: .; D: .; DNA: TGTGCCAGCAGGGAGCAGTCGGGCGAGCAGTACTTC; CDR3: CASREQSGEQYF
J: TRBJ1-5; V: TRBV25-1; size: .; D: .; DNA: TGTGCCAGCCAGCGGGGTGACCAGCCCCAGCATTTT; CDR3: CASQRGDQPQHF
J: TRBJ2-3; V: TRBV7-9; size: .; D: .; DNA: TGTGCCAGCAGCTTAAGGGCCCTCAGGGAAGGACGGGATACGCAGTATTTT; CDR3: CASSLRALREGRDTQYF
J: TRBJ2-4; V: TRBV27; size: .; D: .; DNA: TGTGCCAGCAGTTTAGGGATAGCCAAAAACATTCAGTACTTC; CDR3: CASSLGIAKNIQYF
J: TRBJ1-2; V: TRBV2; size: .; D: .; DNA: TGTGCCAGCAGTCCCCAGGCTAACTATGGCTACACCTTC; CDR3: CASSPQANYGYTF
J: TRBJ1-5; V: TRBV5-1; size: .; D: .; DNA: TGCGCCAGCAGCTTGGTTGCCGGTAGCAATCAGCCCCAGCATTTT; CDR3: CASSLVAGSNQPQHF
J: TRBJ2-5; V: TRBV5-1; size: .; D: .; DNA: TGCGCCAGCAGCGCCCTAGGGGGGCAAGAGACCCAGTACTTC; CDR3: CASSALGGQETQYF
J: TRBJ1-2; V: TRBV5-1; size: .; D: TRBD1; DNA: TGCGCCAGCAGCTTGTGGGACAGGGTCGATGGCTACACCTTC; CDR3: CASSLWDRVDGYTF
J: TRBJ2-6; V: TRBV15; size: .; D: .; DNA: TGTGCCACCAGCAGAGACAGGTCTGGGGCCAACGTCCTGACTTTC; CDR3: CATSRDRSGANVLTF
J: TRBJ2-1; V: TRBV27; size: .; D: TRBD2; DNA: TGTGCCAGCAGGGGACTATTTGAGCAGTTCTTC; CDR3: CASRGLFEQFF
J: TRBJ2-7; V: TRBV19; size: .; D: .; DNA: TGTGCCAGTAGTATTAGGCTCTCCGGAGAGCAGTACTTC; CDR3: CASSIRLSGEQYF
J: TRBJ1-4; V: TRBV6-1; size: .; D: .; DNA: TGTGCCAGCAGTGTCGAGGACCTACATAATGAAAAACTGTTTTTT; CDR3: CASSVEDLHNEKLFF
J: TRBJ2-7; V: TRBV7-8; size: .; D: .; DNA: TGTGCCAGCAGTCGTACTACGGGACACAAGTACGAGCAGTACTTC; CDR3: CASSRTTGHKYEQYF
J: TRBJ2-6; V: TRBV7-6; size: .; D: TRBD1; DNA: TGTGCCAGCAGCTTAGGACAGGGGATTGGTGGGGCCAACGTCCTGACTTTC; CDR3: CASSLGQGIGGANVLTF
J: TRBJ1-4; V: TRBV6-5; size: .; D: .; DNA: TGTGCCAGCAGTGACGCTCCGTTTAATGAAAAACTGTTTTTT; CDR3: CASSDAPFNEKLFF
J: TRBJ2-6; V: TRBV4-1; size: once; D: TRBD2; DNA: TGCGCCAGCAGCCAATGGGAGGGTGGAGCCGGGGCCAACGTCCTGACTTTC; CDR3: CASSQWEGGAGANVLTF
J: TRBJ2-1; V: TRBV27; size: .; D: .; DNA: TGTGCCAGCAGTTTTCTCTACAATGAGCAGTTCTTC; CDR3: CASSFLYNEQFF
J: TRBJ1-2; V: TRBV20-1; size: few; D: .; DNA: TGCAGTGCGTCGGGACGGCTGGGCTACACCTTC; CDR3: CSASGRLGYTF
J: TRBJ1-2; V: TRBV15; size: .; D: .; DNA: TGTGCCACCAGCACAGCGCCTAACTATGGCTACACCTTC; CDR3: CATSTAPNYGYTF
J: TRBJ2-3; V: TRBV4-3; size: .; D: .; DNA: TGCGCCAGCAGCCAAGATTCCTGGCGAGGCACAGATACGCAGTATTTT; CDR3: CASSQDSWRGTDTQYF
J: TRBJ1-2; V: TRBV5-5; size: .; D: .; DNA: TGTGCCAGCAGTATGGCGGCAGTTATTGATGGCTACACCTTC; CDR3: CASSMAAVIDGYTF
J: TRBJ2-3; V: TRBV28; size: .; D: .; DNA: TGTGCCAGCCGAAGGGGAGGGTACAGGGGGGGTAGAATAGAGGATACGCAGTATTTT; CDR3: CASRRGGYRGGRIEDTQYF
J: TRBJ1-1; V: TRBV19; size: once; D: TRBD1; DNA: TGTGCCAGTAGTCTCAGGGCGGGGCAGGGGGCAACTGAAGCTTTCTTT; CDR3: CASSLRAGQGATEAFF
J: TRBJ2-7; V: TRBV7-9; size: .; D: TRBD2; DNA: TGTGCCAGCAGCTTAAGCGGGGCTTCCTACGAGCAGTACTTC; CDR3: CASSLSGASYEQYF